This T cell receptor beta chain was obtained from a study of shared clonotypes between healthy human individuals. Naive-designated CD8 cells lacked CD45RO, were positively enriched for CCR7, and omitted terminally differentiated effector memory CD45RA+ cells. Using immunoSEQ multiplex PCR, the repertoire was profiled, and TCRdb retains in-frame clones only, with some absent. The sample carries some 2.1 million clones, 85% to 95% recorded once. The material sequenced was naive CD8+ T cells from PBMCs. This clonotype originated in a man younger than 35 in good health. Some clones in this sample may be carry-over from other donors' samples.

DNA for the CDR3: TGTGCCAGCAGATTGGACAACCCCAACTATGGCTACACCTTC. Translated, it gives CASRLDNPNYGYTF. The chain combines TRBV7-9 with TRBJ1-2; possibly TRBD1 for D (5 bases). CDR3 length: 14 residues. The germline CDR1 and CDR2 sequences are SEHNR and FQNEAQ (reference sequence). Between the trimmed V and J ends, which lost 6 bases and 2 bases, there was a span of 13 bases.